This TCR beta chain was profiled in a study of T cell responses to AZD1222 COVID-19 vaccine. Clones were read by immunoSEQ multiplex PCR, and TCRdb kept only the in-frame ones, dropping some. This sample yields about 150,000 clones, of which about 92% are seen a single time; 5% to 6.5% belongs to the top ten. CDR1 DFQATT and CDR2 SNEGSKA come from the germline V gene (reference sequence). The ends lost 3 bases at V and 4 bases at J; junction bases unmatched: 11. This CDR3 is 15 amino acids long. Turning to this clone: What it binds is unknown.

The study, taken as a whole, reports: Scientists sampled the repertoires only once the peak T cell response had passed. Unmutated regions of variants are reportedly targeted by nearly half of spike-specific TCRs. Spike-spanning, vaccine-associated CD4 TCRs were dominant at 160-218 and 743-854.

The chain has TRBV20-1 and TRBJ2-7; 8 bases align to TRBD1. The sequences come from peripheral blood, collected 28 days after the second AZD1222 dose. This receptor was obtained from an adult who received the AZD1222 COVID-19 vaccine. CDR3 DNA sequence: TGCAGTGCTAGTAATGCGGACAGGGAAGTTTACGAGCAGTACTTC. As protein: CSASNADREVYEQYF.